This TCR beta chain came from a study of blood T cells in healthy people across ages. Overall study findings and caveats: Versus aged donors, long-lived donors had higher diversity and more naive CD4+ cells.

This CDR3 region has 14 residues. Trimming removed 1 base at V and 12 bases at J, with 16 bases between. The germline V gene has CDR1 LGHNA and CDR2 YNFKEQ. This clonotype was seen repeatedly, ten times or more. Its antigen is undetermined. The use of a sample-barcoded 5' primer and a J-beta primer mix characterized a second PCR of 7 to 11 cycles. One entry per CDR3 protein results from TCRdb running MiXCR on the 5' RACE reads. The sample contains around 1.7 million distinct CDR3 sequences, 28% of which appear only once. The sequence came from a woman in her twenties or thirties in good health. The specimen was blood. This sequence joins TRBV4-2 and TRBJ2-4; no firm D call. In nucleotides, the CDR3 is TGTGCCAGCAGCCAAGTAGGAAAGGCCGAATATCAGTACTTC. This sequence encodes CASSQVGKAEYQYF.